Listed here are 8 T cell receptor beta chains from one sample, sequenced in a study of cytomegalovirus exposure and HLA in healthy donors. PCR employed 60 Vbeta and 13 Jbeta primers. Repertoires were generated with immunoSEQ multiplex PCR, while TCRdb's copy carries only in-frame clones and drops some. The table has 80,000 to 95,000 clones, roughly 69% seen once. The sample consisted of PBMCs. These receptors were collected from a woman younger than 45 in good health and CMV-seronegative.

CDR3 DNA: TGTGCCAGCTCACCGCGACAGGGGGCGCGGGAGACCCAGTACTTC. Translated, it gives CASSPRQGARETQYF. The chain recombines TRBV18 with TRBJ2-5; 10 positions agree with TRBD1. The CDR3 extends over 15 amino acids. Trimming cost V 3 bases and J 5 bases; bases outside gene matches: 6. Germline loops: CDR1 KGHSH, CDR2 LQKENI. Looking up the rest from reference TRBV18 and TRBJ2-5 gives the full variable domain: NAGVMQNPRHLVRRRGQEARLRCSPMKGHSHVYWYRQLPEEGLKFMVYLQKENIIDESGMPKERFSAEFPKEGPSILRIQQVVRGDSAAYFCASSPRQGARETQYFGPGTRLLVL.

This rearrangement joins TRBV6-5 to TRBJ1-1, with D maybe TRBD1 (6 bases). CDR1 MNHEY and CDR2 SVGAGI come from the germline V gene. V lost 2 bases, J lost 1 base, and 14 bases lay in between. This CDR3 is 16 amino acids long. The CDR3 DNA reads as TGTGCCAGCAGTTACGAGACAGGCGTGCCGAACACTGAAGCTTTCTTT. It yields the protein CASSYETGVPNTEAFF.

The chain links TRBV19 to TRBJ2-3, with TRBD2 identical over 9 bases. This CDR3 contains 15 residues. The V gene end was trimmed by 6 bases and the J gene end by 4 bases; junction bases not matched to a gene: 8. Germline V gene data show CDR1 as LNHDA and CDR2 as SQIVND (reference sequence). CDR3: CASRDGTSPADTQYF. CDR3 sequence (DNA): TGTGCCAGTAGGGACGGGACTAGCCCCGCAGATACGCAGTATTTT.

This clone has only a few counts. The chain joins TRBV9 to TRBJ1-1; D uncertain. This CDR3 is built from 14 residues. From germline, CDR1 is SGDLS and CDR2 YYNGEE. The V end was cut by 4 bases, the J end by 5 bases, with 15 bases between. CDR3 sequence: CASSPSSPRTEAFF. In DNA, the CDR3 is TGTGCCAGCAGCCCGAGTTCGCCCCGGACTGAAGCTTTCTTT.

This clone was detected a few times. This chain uses TRBV29-1 with TRBJ1-4; D might be TRBD1 (6 bases). V was trimmed by 5 bases and J by 7 bases, leaving 14 bases between them. The CDR3 sequence is 13 residues long. Germline V gene sequence: CDR1 SQVTM, CDR2 ANQGSEA. The DNA for the CDR3 is TGCAGCGTTTCCCCTCAGGGGAGTGAAAAACTGTTTTTT. It encodes CSVSPQGSEKLFF.

The chain has TRBV7-2 and TRBJ2-1; 9 nucleotides agree with TRBD2. This CDR3 is 16 amino acids long. Trimming took 4 bases from V and 6 from J; bases not matched to a gene: 10. Germline lookup yields CDR1 SGHTA and CDR2 FQGNSA. In nucleotides, the CDR3 is TGTGCCAGCAGCTGGGGCGGGAGGGCCTCTTCCAATGAGCAGTTCTTC. Protein product: CASSWGGRASSNEQFF.

The chain is built from TRBV19 and TRBJ2-2; 14 bases are a match to TRBD2. This CDR3 contains 16 residues. Germline CDR1 and CDR2: LNHDA and SQIVND (reference sequence). The J segment lost 6 bases and the V segment lost 5 bases, leaving 5 bases of the junction unmatched. CDR3 sequence (DNA): TGTGCCAGTAGTTCCCAGACTAGCGGGAGGGCCGGGGAGCTGTTTTTT. It yields the protein CASSSQTSGRAGELFF.

This clone was found a few times. The V call is TRBV7-2, the J call TRBJ1-4, with 7 bases fitting TRBD1. Per the germline V gene, CDR1 is SGHTA and CDR2 is FQGNSA. Trimming took 3 bases from V and 7 from J; bases not matched to a gene: 8. The CDR3 is 15 residues long. CDR3 in amino acids: CASSLNRGNFEKLFF. CDR3 in DNA: TGTGCCAGCAGCTTGAACAGGGGAAACTTTGAAAAACTGTTTTTT.